This T cell receptor (beta chain) was recovered during a study of blood T cell repertoires in COVID-19. Study in general: Italy, Spain and the United States were the sources of the convalescent and acute COVID-19 samples. T cells, B-cell-depleted T cells, or PBMCs supplied cDNA or gDNA.

From germline, CDR1 is SGHKS and CDR2 YYEKEE (reference sequence). The CDR3 loop spans 15 amino acids. V lost 2 bases and J lost 3, with 15 bases in between. Per the study methods: The assay estimated nucleated cells by amplifying reference gene primers. Profiled with immunoSEQ multiplex PCR; TCRdb holds only in-frame clones, not every one. V, J and clone size are those of that table, while D and trimming were read from the DNA. The data show fewer than 90,000 clones, more than 70% seen once. The specimen was peripheral blood. This clonotype was obtained from a woman over 75 with acute or convalescent COVID-19. This rearrangement joins TRBV5-5 to TRBJ2-7, with D perhaps matching TRBD2 (7 bases). The CDR3 here is CASSFYPGGLYEQYF. The CDR3 DNA reads TGTGCCAGCAGCTTTTACCCCGGGGGGCTCTACGAGCAGTACTTC.